Listed here is a single T cell receptor (beta chain). Its antigen is not known. A read error may produce the germline difference seen at one junction end. CDR1 is MNHEY, CDR2 SVGEGT, per germline. The CDR3 covers 14 residues. This sample is part of a study of T cell repertoires in cytomegalovirus infection. Study-level results: Dominant in the ex vivo response were TCR beta clonotypes restricted by HLA-C and specific for CMV.

One entry per CDR3 protein, called by TCRdb with MiXCR from the reads. In the table there are roughly 800,000 distinct CDR3 sequences, almost 30% of which are singletons. This chain joins TRBV6-2 or TRBV6-3 and TRBJ2-1; D is ambiguous. The sequence came from a human donor in good health (CMV status not recorded). Some clones in this sample may be carry-over from other donors' samples. Material: cultured CD8+ T cells from PBMCs, obtained from culture after CMV antigen stimulation. In DNA, the CDR3 is TGTACCAGCAGTCTACCCGTTGCCTACAATGAGCAGTTCTTC. Its protein is CTSSLPVAYNEQFF.